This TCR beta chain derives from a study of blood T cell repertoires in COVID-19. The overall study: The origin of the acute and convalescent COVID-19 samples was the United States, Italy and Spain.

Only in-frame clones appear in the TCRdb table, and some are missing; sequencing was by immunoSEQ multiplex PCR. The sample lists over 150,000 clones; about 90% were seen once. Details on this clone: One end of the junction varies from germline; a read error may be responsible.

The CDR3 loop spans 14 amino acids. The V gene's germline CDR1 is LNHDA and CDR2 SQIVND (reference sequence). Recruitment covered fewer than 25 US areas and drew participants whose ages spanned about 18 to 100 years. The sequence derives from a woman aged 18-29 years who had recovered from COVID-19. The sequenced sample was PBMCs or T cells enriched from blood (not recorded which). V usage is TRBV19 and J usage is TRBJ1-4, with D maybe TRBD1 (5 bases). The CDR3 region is CASSSTGVNEKLFF. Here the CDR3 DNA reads TGTGCCAGCAGTAGCACAGGCGTAAATGAAAAACTGTTTTTT.